This T cell receptor (beta chain) was sequenced for a study of shared clonotypes between healthy human individuals. Regarding this clone: Its antigen is still unknown.

The material for each subset, its genomic DNA, was split evenly across several immunoSEQ plates. Sorted-subset replicate PCRs used roughly 220 ng DNA, some 30,000 T cell genomes. Sequencing was performed with immunoSEQ multiplex PCR; in TCRdb, only in-frame clones are kept and a portion is missing. Here the sample spans about 2.5 million clones, under 95% being singletons. Germline V gives CDR1 SGHTS, CDR2 YDEGEE. This CDR3 comprises 13 residues. Between the trimmed V and J ends, which lost 6 bases and 3 bases, there was a span of 12 bases. Broader study findings: Apart from blood, nothing was sampled; tissue repertoires likely differ. A few donors had around 5.5% of their naive CD4 clonotypes in common.

The chain carries TRBV5-8 and TRBJ1-1, with a possible D match to TRBD1 (5 bases). The clonotype comes from a man aged 18-30 years in good health. Some clones in this sample may be carry-over from other donors' samples. Material for sequencing was naive CD4+ T cells from PBMCs. Subset specified: CD45RA+ positively selected. The CDR3 nucleotides are TGTGCCAGCATTTCCGACAGTCACACTGAAGCTTTCTTT. Its translation: CASISDSHTEAFF.